The 13 T cell receptor beta chains listed next were all sequenced from one sample in a study of spatial heterogeneity in lung cancer (dated by TCRdb to about 2019). Receptor amplification or capture employed 5' RACE. Sequencing relied on a NextSeq 500. Through fastp at Q25 and MiXCR, TCRdb rebuilt clones from the public reads, retaining in-frame beta chains. Duplicate CDR3 protein sequences are folded into a single record with the most common DNA and genes. This sample holds about 2,400 distinct CDR3 sequences; roughly a quarter were observed only once. The top ten clonotypes cover over 25% of the sample. According to the study, the label for this sample's time point signals: blood at routine non-recurrence follow-up after resection. This specimen consisted of PBMCs, obtained at follow-up. These TCRs come from a male donor with early-stage non-small cell lung cancer.

Concerning this clonotype itself: At one end the junction does not follow the germline gene, possibly because of a read error. Within a library made for alpha chains, this beta chain is off target, and its count is uninformative. The chain has TRBV7-2 and TRBJ2-5, with unresolved D. This CDR3 spans 12 amino acids. CDR1 and CDR2 from the germline V gene are SGHTA and FQGNSA. The CDR3 sequence is CASSSGDWAPWF. The CDR3 bases are TGTGCCAGCAGCTCGGGCGACTGGGCCCCCTGGTTC.

This clonotype qualifies as medium-sized (0.01 to 0.1%). Little can be read into the size of this beta chain, an off-target read in a library designed for alpha chains. V gene TRBV28 combines with J gene TRBJ2-7; no definite D call. The CDR3 length is 13 residues. Per germline, CDR1 MDHEN and CDR2 SYDVKM. Trimming took 2 bases from V and 3 from J, leaving 8 bases between them. CDR3 nucleotides: TGTGCCAGCAGTTTAAGCCCAAACTACGAGCAGTACTTC. It is translated as CASSLSPNYEQYF.

This clonotype was seen only a few times. This beta chain is a stray read from a library made for alpha chains; its abundance is not meaningful. This chain's CDR3 is CATRSGAGASEQYF. CDR3 coding DNA: TGTGCCACCCGATCGGGGGCGGGAGCAAGTGAGCAGTACTTC. The chain has TRBV24-1 and TRBJ2-7; D perhaps matches TRBD2 (7 bases). V shed 9 bases and J shed 7 bases, with 21 bases lying between them. Per germline, CDR1 KGHDR and CDR2 SFDVKD. The CDR3 runs to 14 residues.

This clonotype was seen a few times. As an off-target read in a library built for alpha chains, this beta chain has a frequency of little significance. The chain has TRBV10-3 and TRBJ2-7; D ambiguous. This CDR3 comprises 16 residues. V lost 3 bases and J 0 bases, leaving 15 bases between the germline ends. Germline lookup yields CDR1 ENHRY and CDR2 SYGVKD. CDR3: CAISEVELSSSYEQYF. CDR3 coding DNA: TGTGCCATCAGTGAAGTCGAACTTTCGAGCTCCTACGAGCAGTACTTC.

This clonotype was picked up a small number of times. This beta chain is a stray sequence in a library constructed for alpha chains; its clone size is not meaningful. The chain links TRBV7-9 to TRBJ2-5; D could derive from TRBD1 or TRBD2 (5 bases each). Germline V gene data show CDR1 as SEHNR and CDR2 as FQNEAQ (reference sequence). CDR3 length: 14 residues. V gave up 4 bases and J gave up 5 bases, with 14 bases separating them. The DNA for the CDR3 is TGTGCCAGCAGCTCGCTGGGACCATGGGAGACCCAGTACTTC. As protein: CASSSLGPWETQYF.

Relative to its sample, this clonotype is medium-sized. Because the library targeted alpha chains, this beta chain is an off-target read whose size means little. The chain employs TRBV7-2 and TRBJ2-6; D assignment may be TRBD1 or TRBD2 (5 bases each). The V gene's germline CDR1 is SGHTA and CDR2 FQGNSA. CDR3 length: 16 residues. Deletions cut 4 bases from V and 2 bases from J, with 12 bases between. CDR3 DNA: TGTGCCAGCAGCTCCTGGGGGTCGGCTGGGGCCAACGTCCTGACTTTC. It encodes CASSSWGSAGANVLTF. The full variable domain, with the rest looked up from reference TRBV7-2 and TRBJ2-6, is GAGVSQSPSNKVTEKGKDVELRCDPISGHTALYWYRQSLGQGLEFLIYFQGNSAPDKSGLPSDRFSAERTGGSVSTLTIQRTQQEDSAVYLCASSSWGSAGANVLTFGAGSRLTVL.

This clonotype was seen only a few times. This beta chain represents an off-target read in a library built for alpha chains; its size is of limited meaning. The chain is built from TRBV28 and TRBJ2-1; D is possibly TRBD1 or TRBD2 (5 bases each). Germline CDR1 MDHEN, CDR2 SYDVKM. Trimming cost V 6 bases and J 6 bases, with 18 bases left between them. This CDR3 is built from 15 residues. CDR3 in DNA: TGTGCCAGCAGAAACACCGGGACCACCATCAATGAGCAGTTCTTC. It is translated as CASRNTGTTINEQFF.

Comment on this clonotype: This beta chain represents an off-target read in a library built for alpha chains; its size is of limited meaning. The rearrangement uses TRBV27 and TRBJ2-7, with 10 nucleotides matching TRBD2. Germline loops: CDR1 MNHEY, CDR2 SMNVEV (reference sequence). The CDR3 consists of 15 residues. V shed 2 bases and J 0 bases; nucleotides not matched to a gene: 1. The CDR3 bases are TGTGCCAGCAGTTTAAGACTAGCGGGCTCCTACGAGCAGTACTTC. It is translated as CASSLRLAGSYEQYF.

This clonotype is labeled as medium-sized. Being off target in a library aimed at alpha chains, this beta chain has a size of little meaning. V is TRBV7-3 and J is TRBJ2-2, with 10 bases fitting TRBD2. The trim removed 7 bases at V and 7 bases at J, leaving 6 bases unmatched. This CDR3 contains 14 residues. The germline V gene has CDR1 SGHTA and CDR2 FQGTGA. The CDR3 spells CASTPTSGFGELFF. In DNA form, the CDR3 reads TGTGCCAGCACCCCGACTAGCGGGTTCGGGGAGCTGTTTTTT.

With regard to this clonotype: Being off target in a library aimed at alpha chains, this beta chain has a size of little meaning. This chain connects TRBV18 to TRBJ2-7, with D tentatively TRBD2 (6 bases). This CDR3 contains 15 residues. Trimming took 4 bases from V and 6 from J, leaving 19 bases between them. Germline lookup yields CDR1 KGHSH and CDR2 LQKENI. The CDR3 sequence: CASSQRGGNAGEQYF. The CDR3 bases are TGTGCCAGCTCACAACGCGGCGGGAACGCTGGCGAGCAGTACTTC.

This clonotype is medium-sized. This beta chain represents an off-target read in a library built for alpha chains; its size is of limited meaning. The chain uses TRBV10-2 and TRBJ2-4, with TRBD2 matching over 14 bases. This CDR3 spans 17 amino acids. Trimming cost V 3 bases and J 5 bases; bases outside gene matches: 6. The germline V gene encodes CDR1 WSHSY and CDR2 SAAADI. The CDR3 DNA sequence: TGCGCCAGCAGTGATGGGCCGGGACTAGCGGGAGAAAACATTCAGTACTTC. This sequence encodes CASSDGPGLAGENIQYF.

This clonotype was counted between two and nine times. This beta chain is off target for a library built for alpha chains, so its abundance means little. The genes are TRBV20-1 and TRBJ2-7; D unresolved. Germline V gene sequence: CDR1 DFQATT, CDR2 SNEGSKA (reference sequence). With 6 bases removed from V and 0 bases from J, the gap between germline ends came to 9 bases. The CDR3 has 12 residues. The CDR3 here is CSASSRSYEQYF. CDR3 DNA: TGCAGTGCCTCCAGCCGCTCCTACGAGCAGTACTTC.

On this clonotype itself: The library was prepared for alpha chains; this beta chain is a stray read, so its frequency means little. J is TRBJ2-1 and V is TRBV7-2; a possible D gene is TRBD2 (5 bases). CDR1 is SGHTA and CDR2 is FQGNSA in the germline V gene. The CDR3 contains 13 residues. With 1 base removed from V and 8 bases from J, the gap between germline ends came to 9 bases. The DNA for the CDR3 is TGTGCCAGCAGCTTAGACGGGAACGATGAGCAGTTCTTC. It translates to CASSLDGNDEQFF.